This T cell receptor beta chain was sequenced for a study of cytomegalovirus exposure and HLA in healthy donors. Study-wide results and limits: The authors excluded some V segments, including TRBV6-2 and TRBV6-3, as indistinguishable. The authors listed 150 to 200 TCR beta chains as cytomegalovirus-associated.

The CDR3 consists of 16 residues. CDR1 is SGHRS and CDR2 is YFSETQ in the germline V gene. Trimming cost V 0 bases and J 8 bases, with 17 bases left between them. Primers included in the PCR were 60 Vbeta and 13 Jbeta primers. Sequenced by immunoSEQ multiplex PCR; TCRdb stores in-frame clones only, minus some. The repertoire has around 100,000 clones, about 69% of them found once; the top ten carry under 5.5%. This clone has more than one count but fewer than ten. Its matching antigen is unknown. The rearrangement joins TRBV5-1 to TRBJ1-4; D perhaps matches TRBD1 (6 bases). Sequenced sample: PBMCs. The origin of this receptor is a human donor in good health. CDR3 in DNA: TGCGCCAGCAGCTTGGCCCCGCAGGGCGGGGGCGAAAAACTGTTTTTT. Protein: CASSLAPQGGGEKLFF.